What follows is one T cell receptor (beta chain) and its context. Its antigen is still unknown. These data originate in a study of T cells after yellow fever vaccination. Study background: Preparation used SMART-Seq v4 Ultra Low Input for the low-cell-number fractions. General study findings and limits: It was a weaker secondary response, yet one that peaked faster, at day 5 versus 15.

Germline values: CDR1 MGHRA, CDR2 YSYEKL. This CDR3 comprises 17 residues. Trimming cost V 4 bases and J 3 bases; bases outside gene matches: 9. TCRdb used MiXCR to reprocess the 5' RACE reads, holding one entry per CDR3 protein. The repertoire includes approximately 550,000 distinct CDR3 sequences, less than 15% of them detected once, and around 15% sits in the top ten. The V gene is TRBV4-1, the J gene TRBJ2-1; 10 bases match TRBD2. The sequence came from a man between 25 and 39 years old who received the YFV17D yellow fever vaccine. Here the sequenced sample was PBMCs, taken on the day of the yellow fever booster vaccination. CDR3 protein: CASSLPTRTSGYNEQFF. Here the CDR3 DNA reads TGCGCCAGCAGCCTTCCAACGCGGACTAGCGGCTACAATGAGCAGTTCTTC.